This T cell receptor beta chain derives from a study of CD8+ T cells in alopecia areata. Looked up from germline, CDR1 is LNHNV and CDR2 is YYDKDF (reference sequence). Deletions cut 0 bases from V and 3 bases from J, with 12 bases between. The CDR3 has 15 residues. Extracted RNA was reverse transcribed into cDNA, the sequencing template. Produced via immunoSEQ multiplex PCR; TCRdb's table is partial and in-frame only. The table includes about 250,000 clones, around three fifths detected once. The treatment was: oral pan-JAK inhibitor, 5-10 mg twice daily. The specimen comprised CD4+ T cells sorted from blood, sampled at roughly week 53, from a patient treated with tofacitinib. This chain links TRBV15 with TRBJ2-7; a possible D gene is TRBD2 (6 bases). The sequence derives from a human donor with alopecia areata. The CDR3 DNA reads TGTGCCACCAGCAGAGATCCCGGGAGTAACTACGAGCAGTACTTC. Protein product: CATSRDPGSNYEQYF.